Sequencing of this TCR beta chain was carried out in a study of shared clonotypes between healthy human individuals. The sample holds many counts of this clone. The same CDR3 arises from other DNA sequences in this sample as well. In the original workflow: Junction-only immunoSEQ sequences carried no quality scores, so filtering differed. Assay: immunoSEQ multiplex PCR; the TCRdb copy retains only in-frame clones and omits some. V and J calls and clone size follow that table, whereas D and trimming were derived from the DNA. The table records about 92,000 clones, around 47% of them present only once. V shed 0 bases and J shed 3 bases, with 4 bases lying between them. The CDR3 runs 14 residues. CDR1 is SGHRS and CDR2 is YFSETQ in the germline V gene.

This sequence was found in a woman between 40 and 50 years old in good health. Some clones in this sample may be carry-over from other donors' samples. The chain is built from TRBV5-1 and TRBJ2-6; D remains unclear. The sample comprised PBMCs. The CDR3 here is CASSLVDGANVLTF. In DNA, the CDR3 is TGCGCCAGCAGCTTGGTGGATGGGGCCAACGTCCTGACTTTC.